These T cell receptor beta chains were read from a single sample in a study of T cell changes during pregnancy in multiple sclerosis. Produced via immunoSEQ multiplex PCR; TCRdb's table is partial and in-frame only. The data show about 67,000 clones, with more than 85% seen just once and 2% to 2.5% held by the top ten. Here the sequenced sample was peripheral blood, taken in the first trimester of pregnancy. The receptors shown here come from a female donor with multiple sclerosis, enrolled in a pregnancy study. The CDR3 runs from the conserved cysteine through the conserved F or W. The D gene is left open where the match is weak. Rows give clone size only sometimes, using once, few, many, or a class for an expanded clone.

J gene	D gene	clone size	V gene	CDR3 DNA	CDR3 protein
TRBJ2-1	TRBD2	NA	TRBV15	TGTGCCACCAGCAGAGAGGGGCAGGGACTAGCGGTTTCCTACAATGAGCAGTTCTTC	CATSREGQGLAVSYNEQFF
TRBJ2-7	TRBD1	NA	TRBV2	TGTGCCAGCAGTACCCGGACAGGGGAAGCCTACGAGCAGTACTTC	CASSTRTGEAYEQYF
TRBJ2-1	NA	NA	TRBV11-3	TGTGCCAGCTCTAGTTCTTCTTTCAATGAGCAGTTCTTC	CASSSSSFNEQFF
TRBJ2-5	NA	NA	TRBV19	TGTGCCAGTAGTACACAGGGCCTGGAGACCCAGTACTTC	CASSTQGLETQYF
TRBJ1-2	NA	NA	TRBV18	TGTGCCAGCTCACCGCCGACAACTTATTACTATGGCTACACCTTC	CASSPPTTYYYGYTF
TRBJ1-2	NA	NA	TRBV19	TGTGCCAGTACCACCTCCACAGGGCTTGAAGGCTACACCTTC	CASTTSTGLEGYTF
TRBJ1-1	NA	NA	TRBV7-3	TGTGCCAGCAGCTTATCAGCGGGCACTGAAGCTTTCTTT	CASSLSAGTEAFF
TRBJ2-6	NA	NA	TRBV15	TGTGCCACCAGCAGAGAGAGGGGGTCGATAGGAACAGGGAGTGGGGCCAACGTCCTGACTTTC	CATSRERGSIGTGSGANVLTF
TRBJ2-3	TRBD2	NA	TRBV19	TGTGCCAGTAGTATTCCGGGACTAGCGGGAGTGGATACGCAGTATTTT	CASSIPGLAGVDTQYF
TRBJ1-5	NA	NA	TRBV6-1	TGTGCCAGCAGTGGAGGACACGGGTACAATCAGCCCCAGCATTTT	CASSGGHGYNQPQHF
TRBJ1-2	TRBD1	NA	TRBV6-5	TGTGCCAGCAGTTCACCGGGACAGTACTATGGCTACACCTTC	CASSSPGQYYGYTF
TRBJ2-6	NA	NA	TRBV5-1	TGCGCCAGCAGGGAGGGGATTACTGGGGCCAACGTCCTGACTTTC	CASREGITGANVLTF
TRBJ2-6	NA	NA	TRBV29-1	TGCAGCGTCGGAGGGGCTCACTCTGGGGCCAACGTCCTGACTTTC	CSVGGAHSGANVLTF
TRBJ2-7	TRBD1	NA	TRBV28	TGTGCCAGCAGCCTCTGGGGGACAGGGGGTTGGGAGGGCTCCTACGAGCAGTACTTC	CASSLWGTGGWEGSYEQYF
TRBJ2-2	NA	NA	TRBV28	TGTGCCAGCAGTTCCCCCCTGGGGCCGAACACCGGGGAGCTGTTTTTT	CASSSPLGPNTGELFF
TRBJ2-7	NA	NA	TRBV6-5	TGTGCCAGCAGTTACTCGAGGGGGTCTATGGGCTACGAGCAGTACTTC	CASSYSRGSMGYEQYF
TRBJ1-1	NA	NA	TRBV27	TGTGCCAGCAGTTTACTAAGCTTCGGACAGCCTAGTGAAGCTTTCTTT	CASSLLSFGQPSEAFF
TRBJ1-1	NA	NA	TRBV10-1	TGCGCCAGCAGTGATGGCGGCCCGGCCACTGAAGCTTTCTTT	CASSDGGPATEAFF
TRBJ2-5	NA	NA	TRBV11-1	TGTGCCAGCAGCTTTTCACAGGGCCAAGAGACCCAGTACTTC	CASSFSQGQETQYF
TRBJ2-2	TRBD1	NA	TRBV25-1	TGTGCCAGCAGTGAATGGGGACAGGGTATCACCGGGGAGCTGTTTTTT	CASSEWGQGITGELFF
TRBJ2-2	NA	NA	TRBV28	TGTGCCAGTACTAGGTTGGCCGGGGAGCTGTTTTTT	CASTRLAGELFF
TRBJ1-1	NA	NA	TRBV7-9	TGTGCCAGCAGCTTAGGGCTTGAAGCTTTCTTT	CASSLGLEAFF
TRBJ1-1	NA	few	TRBV7-2	TGTGCCAGCAGCTCGTCCTGGACTGCAACTGAAGCTTTCTTT	CASSSSWTATEAFF